The clone carrying this T cell receptor beta chain was seen more than once but under ten times. Its antigen is currently unknown. The entry originates in a study of beta chain features in type 1 diabetes. Regarding the study as a whole: It was among patients, rather than healthy donors, that naive, central memory and Treg TCRB repertoires appeared more similar.

Germline loops: CDR1 SGHNT, CDR2 YYREEE (reference sequence). The CDR3 is made up of 18 amino acids. V lost 4 bases and J lost 2, with 19 bases in between. Expressed TCRB transcripts were sequenced because the isolated RNA had all been reverse transcribed beforehand. Sequencing was performed with immunoSEQ multiplex PCR; in TCRdb, only in-frame clones are kept and a portion is missing. The sample lists 200,000 to 250,000 clones, 12% to 15% occurring once. All sorted populations exceeded 95% purity. Sequencing used naive CD4+ T cells from blood. The V and J genes are TRBV5-4 and TRBJ1-6; D uncertain. The TCR comes from a woman aged 40-49 years in good health. This chain's CDR3 is CASSPTARGRAYNSPLHF. The CDR3 bases are TGTGCCAGCAGCCCTACAGCGCGGGGTCGGGCCTATAATTCACCCCTCCACTTT.